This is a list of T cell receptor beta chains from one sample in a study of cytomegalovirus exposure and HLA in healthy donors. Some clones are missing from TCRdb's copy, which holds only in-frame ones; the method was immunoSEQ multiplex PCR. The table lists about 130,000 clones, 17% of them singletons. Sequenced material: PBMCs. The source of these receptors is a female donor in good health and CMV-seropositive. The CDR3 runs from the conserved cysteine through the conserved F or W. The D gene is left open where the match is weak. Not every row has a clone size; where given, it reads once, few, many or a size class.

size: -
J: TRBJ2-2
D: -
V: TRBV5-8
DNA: TGTGCCAGCAGCTTGTTAAACACCGGGGAGCTGTTTTTT
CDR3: CASSLLNTGELFF

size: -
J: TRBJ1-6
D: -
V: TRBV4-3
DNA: TGCGCCAGCAGCCAAGACCCTGGGGGCTCACCCCTCCACTTT
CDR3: CASSQDPGGSPLHF

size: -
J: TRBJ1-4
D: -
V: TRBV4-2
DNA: TGTGCCAGCAGCCAAGAGAGACAGAACTATAATGAAAAACTGTTTTTT
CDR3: CASSQERQNYNEKLFF

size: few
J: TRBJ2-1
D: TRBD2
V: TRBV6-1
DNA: TGTGCCAGCAGGCCTGCGGGAGGGCTATTAAATGAGCAGTTCTTC
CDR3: CASRPAGGLLNEQFF

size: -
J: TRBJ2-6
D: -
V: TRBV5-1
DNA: TGCGCCAGCAGCTTTCAGGGGCGTTCCGGGGCCAACGTCCTGACTTTC
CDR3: CASSFQGRSGANVLTF

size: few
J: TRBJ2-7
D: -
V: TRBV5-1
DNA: TGCGCCAGCAGATTCGTAGGCGGATCCTACGAGCAGTACTTC
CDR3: CASRFVGGSYEQYF

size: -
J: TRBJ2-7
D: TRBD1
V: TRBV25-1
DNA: TGTGCCAGCAGTGAATCTGGACAGGGCTCCTACGAGCAGTACTTC
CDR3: CASSESGQGSYEQYF

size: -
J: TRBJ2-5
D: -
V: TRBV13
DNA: TGTGCCAGCAGCTTCGCCCGACTCCAAGAGACCCAGTACTTC
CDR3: CASSFARLQETQYF

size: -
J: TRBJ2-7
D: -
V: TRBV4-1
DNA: TGCGCCAGCAGCCAAATTTCAGGGGCGCTGAACTACGAGCAGTACTTC
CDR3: CASSQISGALNYEQYF

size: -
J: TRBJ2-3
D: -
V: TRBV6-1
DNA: TGTGCCAGCAGTGAAGACACGCTTACAGATACGCAGTATTTT
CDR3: CASSEDTLTDTQYF

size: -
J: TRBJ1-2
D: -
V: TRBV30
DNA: TGTGCCTGGAGCACTCCCCCTTGGTTTGGCTACACCTTC
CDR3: CAWSTPPWFGYTF

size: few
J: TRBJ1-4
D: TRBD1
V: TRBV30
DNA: TGTGCCTGGAAGAGACAGGGTAATGAAAAACTGTTTTTT
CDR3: CAWKRQGNEKLFF

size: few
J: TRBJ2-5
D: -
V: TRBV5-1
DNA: TGCGCCAGCAGCTTCAGCGCCCCAGGGGAGACCCAGTACTTC
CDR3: CASSFSAPGETQYF

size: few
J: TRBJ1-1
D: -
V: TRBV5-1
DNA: TGCGCCAGCAGCTTGGATGCGAGGGATTGGAATGAAGCTTTCTTT
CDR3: CASSLDARDWNEAFF

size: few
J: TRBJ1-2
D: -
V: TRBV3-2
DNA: TGTGCCAGCAGCCACCCTTACTTC
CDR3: CASSHPYF